The sequence of this T cell receptor (beta chain) was determined in a study of regulatory and conventional T cells in RAG deficiency. The study, taken as a whole, reports: Omenn patients showed >75% Treg-Tconv overlap and shorter CDR3 lengths.

Of note for this clone: Its antigen is unknown.

The table came from immunoSEQ multiplex PCR; TCRdb's copy has only in-frame clones and leaves some out. The data show about 32,000 clones, roughly 90% seen once. Trimming removed 5 bases from V and 0 bases from J, with 17 bases in between. This CDR3 is 17 amino acids long. Germline CDR1 SGHVS, CDR2 FNYEAQ. The same data also contributed to another study, on regulatory T cells. That source reports: The primer mix had 52 TRBV and 13 TRBJ primers.

V and J are TRBV7-6 and TRBJ2-1; the D gene is possibly TRBD2 (6 bases). Source material: CD8+ T cells sorted from blood. The clonotype was recovered from a human donor in good health. CDR3 sequence reads: CASSPPGRINSYNEQFF. The CDR3 coding sequence is TGTGCCAGCAGCCCGCCCGGGAGAATAAACTCCTACAATGAGCAGTTCTTC. Based on the CDR3 plus reference TRBV7-6 and TRBJ2-1, the full variable domain is GAGVSQSPRYKVTKRGQDVALRCDPISGHVSLYWYRQALGQGPEFLTYFNYEAQQDKSGLPNDRFSAERPEGSISTLTIQRTEQRDSAMYRCASSPPGRINSYNEQFFGPGTRLTVL.